This T cell receptor beta chain was identified during a study of blood T cell repertoires in COVID-19. Here immunoSEQ multiplex PCR was the method, and the copy in TCRdb shows in-frame clones only, minus some. The sample records around 160,000 clones, 88% being singletons. V lost 2 bases, J lost 13 bases, and 15 bases lay in between. The germline V gene encodes CDR1 LGHDT and CDR2 YNNKEL (reference sequence). The CDR3 consists of 14 residues. The rearrangement links TRBV3-1 (or the pseudogene TRBV3-2) to TRBJ1-6, with D unclear. The receptor's source is a human donor in a cohort sampled during active COVID-19. Sequenced sample: peripheral blood. CDR3 sequence: CASSQSQSRTPLHF. For the CDR3, the DNA is TGTGCCAGCAGCCAAAGTCAAAGCCGAACGCCCCTCCACTTT.